The 27 T cell receptor beta chains below come from one sample, sequenced in a study of identical twins. TCRdb analysed the 5' RACE reads with MiXCR anew, one entry per CDR3 protein. This sample has approximately 890,000 distinct CDR3 sequences; around an eighth occur once, and the top ten carry roughly 1.5%. Separately, the same data were catalogued under a study of yellow fever vaccine responses in identical twins.

The sequenced sample consisted of PBMCs. These receptors all come from a woman in her late teens or twenties in good health.

This CDR3 is CASSGTGESTQYFYEQYV. In DNA, the CDR3 is TGTGCCAGCAGTGGGACAGGGGAGTCCACGCAATACTTCTACGAGCAGTACGTC. This sequence joins TRBV27 and TRBJ2-7, with TRBD1 matching 10 bases. V lost 5 bases, J lost 3 bases, and 16 bases stayed unmatched. CDR3 size: 18 residues. Germline V lookup: CDR1 MNHEY, CDR2 SMNVEV (reference sequence).

This clonotype was found many times. The rearrangement joins TRBV6-2 or TRBV6-3 to TRBJ2-5; the match to TRBD2 covers 8 bases. The V gene end was trimmed by 2 bases and the J gene end by 4 bases; junction bases not matched to a gene: 12. The CDR3 runs 17 residues. The germline V gene encodes CDR1 MNHEY and CDR2 SVGEGT. The CDR3 region has the DNA TGTGCCAGCAGTTACATCGGACCAGCGGGAGAGGTAGAGACCCAGTACTTC. Encoded protein: CASSYIGPAGEVETQYF.

The table lists this clonotype with many counts. This rearrangement joins TRBV12-3 or TRBV12-4 to TRBJ2-1; 10 nucleotides align to TRBD1. V was pared by 6 bases and J by 3 bases, with 8 bases of the junction left unmatched. The CDR3 runs to 16 residues. The CDR3 is CASRARDRGYYNEQFF. The CDR3 nucleotides read TGTGCCAGCAGGGCCCGGGACAGGGGCTACTACAATGAGCAGTTCTTC.

The chain has TRBV7-8 and TRBJ2-7; 8 bases are a match to TRBD1. V was clipped by 5 bases and J by 0 bases; unmatched bases: 12. Per the germline V gene, CDR1 is SGHVS and CDR2 is FQNEAQ. CDR3 length: 17 residues. CDR3 bases: TGTGCCAGCAGCCTATTGGGAACAGGGGGAGACTCCTACGAGCAGTACGTC. Protein: CASSLLGTGGDSYEQYV.

The CDR3 nucleotides read TGCGCCAGCAGCTTGTTGGCGGGACAGGTGCGCGAGCAGTACTTC. It translates to CASSLLAGQVREQYF. The rearrangement uses TRBV5-1 and TRBJ2-7, with 8 positions matching TRBD1. The CDR3 loop spans 15 amino acids. Trimming cost V 1 base and J 6 bases; bases outside gene matches: 9. Germline assignment: CDR1 SGHRS and CDR2 YFSETQ.

The chain employs TRBV9 and TRBJ2-7, with 8 bases aligning to TRBD1. The CDR3 length is 13 residues. Germline CDR1 is SGDLS and CDR2 is YYNGEE. V was clipped by 7 bases and J by 3 bases; unmatched bases: 6. The CDR3 DNA follows: TGTGCCAGCGGTTTCGGGACAGGCTACGAGCAGTACTTC. It codes for CASGFGTGYEQYF.

In its sample, this clonotype was seen a few times. The chain couples TRBV12-3 or TRBV12-4 to TRBJ2-5, with unresolved D. V shed 5 bases and J shed 5 bases, with 15 bases lying between them. CDR3 length: 14 residues. The CDR3 loop reads CASSSTLEVETQYF. The CDR3 DNA is TGTGCCAGCAGTAGCACTCTAGAGGTGGAGACCCAGTACTTC.

The chain employs TRBV6-4 and TRBJ2-3, with D unclear. V was shortened by 0 bases and J by 8 bases, with 12 bases between the two germline ends. The CDR3 runs 14 residues. Germline lookup yields CDR1 MRHNA and CDR2 SNTAGT. Here the CDR3 DNA reads TGTGCCAGCAGTGACTCGCCGGAGATGGGTACGCAGTATTTT. It specifies CASSDSPEMGTQYF.

The CDR3 bases are TGTGCCAGCAGCTTAGCACCACTAGCGGGGATACTCCAAGAGACCCAGTACTTC. This sequence encodes CASSLAPLAGILQETQYF. This chain uses TRBV7-6 with TRBJ2-5; TRBD2 matches 10 bases. J gave up 1 base and V 0 bases, and 8 bases lay outside the gene matches. Looked up from germline, CDR1 is SGHVS and CDR2 is FNYEAQ. This CDR3 spans 18 amino acids.

This clonotype was seen more than once but under ten times. V gene TRBV20-1 combines with J gene TRBJ2-1, with 9 bases lining up with TRBD2. V lost 0 bases and J lost 5; bases outside the gene matches: 5. The germline CDR1 and CDR2 sequences are DFQATT and SNEGSKA (reference sequence). This CDR3 spans 15 amino acids. The CDR3 DNA reads as TGCAGTGCTAGAGATCGGCGGGGGGGTGACAATGAGCAGTTCTTC. Translated: CSARDRRGGDNEQFF.

The gene calls are TRBV15 and TRBJ1-4; 8 bases match TRBD1. This CDR3 comprises 15 residues. J lost 8 bases, V lost 3 bases, and 8 bases had no gene match. The germline V gene has CDR1 LNHNV and CDR2 YYDKDF (reference sequence). The CDR3 DNA reads as TGTGCCACCAGCAGTCCCGACAGGGGTGTCGAAAAACTGTTTTTT. Amino acid sequence: CATSSPDRGVEKLFF.

The V and J genes are TRBV4-2 and TRBJ1-3; D not resolved. The V gene lost 0 bases and the J gene lost 0 bases, with 9 bases spanning the gap. CDR1 LGHNA and CDR2 YNFKEQ come from the germline V gene. The CDR3 is made up of 16 amino acids. The CDR3 loop reads CASSQDAIPSGNTIYF. The CDR3 DNA follows: TGTGCCAGCAGCCAAGATGCGATACCCTCTGGAAACACCATATATTTT.

This clonotype occurred many times. This chain uses TRBV6-5 with TRBJ1-1; tentative D call: TRBD1 (6 bases). Germline values: CDR1 MNHEY, CDR2 SVGAGI. V was trimmed by 9 bases and J by 11 bases, leaving 16 bases between them. The CDR3 consists of 11 residues. CDR3 DNA: TGTGCCAGTGGGACATCCCCCGTGGCTTTCTTT. Amino acids: CASGTSPVAFF.

This clonotype was found a few times. The chain joins TRBV9 to TRBJ2-3, with 10 bases that match TRBD2. Trimming at V came to 3 bases and at J to 9 bases, leaving 4 bases not matched to a gene. The CDR3 spans 13 residues. Germline lookup yields CDR1 SGDLS and CDR2 YYNGEE. The CDR3 sequence is CASSEGAGGTQYF. Here the CDR3 DNA reads TGTGCCAGCAGCGAGGGAGCGGGAGGGACGCAGTATTTT. The whole variable domain, filled in from reference TRBV9 and TRBJ2-3, reads DSGVTQTPKHLITATGQRVTLRCSPRSGDLSVYWYQQSLDQGLQFLIQYYNGEERAKGNILERFSAQQFPDLHSELNLSSLELGDSALYFCASSEGAGGTQYFGPGTRLTVL.

At least ten counts were recorded for this clonotype. The genes are TRBV4-1 and TRBJ1-6; no clear D gene. Trimming removed 1 base at V and 5 bases at J, with 12 bases between. The germline CDR1 and CDR2 sequences are MGHRA and YSYEKL. The CDR3 length is 16 residues. The CDR3 DNA reads TGCGCCAGCAGCCAAGTTCTAGCAATGGATAATTCACCCCTCCACTTT. This translates into CASSQVLAMDNSPLHF.

The V gene is TRBV4-2, the J gene TRBJ2-2; TRBD2 aligns across 12 bases. The CDR3 spans 18 residues. The germline V gene encodes CDR1 LGHNA and CDR2 YNFKEQ. Unmatched junction bases numbered 6, after V lost 0 bases and J lost 4 bases. CDR3: CASSQDFLAGGPTGELFF. CDR3 DNA sequence: TGTGCCAGCAGCCAAGATTTTCTAGCGGGGGGGCCCACCGGGGAGCTGTTTTTT.

The V and J genes are TRBV7-8 and TRBJ2-1, with D perhaps matching TRBD1 (6 bases). With 4 bases removed from V and 3 bases from J, the gap between germline ends came to 13 bases. This CDR3 contains 15 residues. CDR1 and CDR2 from the germline V gene are SGHVS and FQNEAQ. The CDR3 region has the DNA TGTGCCAGCAGCTCAACGGGACACTACTACAATGAGCAGTTCTTC. Translated: CASSSTGHYYNEQFF. The entire variable domain, with the rest obtained from reference TRBV7-8 and TRBJ2-1, is as follows: GAGVSQSPRYKVAKRGQDVALRCDPISGHVSLFWYQQALGQGPEFLTYFQNEAQLDKSGLPSDRFFAERPEGSVSTLKIQRTQQEDSAVYLCASSSTGHYYNEQFFGPGTRLTVL.

The CDR3 DNA reads TGTGCCAGCAGCTTTTCGGGGTTTGGGGCCAACGTCCTGACTTTC. Translated: CASSFSGFGANVLTF. The genes are TRBV7-2 and TRBJ2-6; tentative D call: TRBD2 (5 bases). CDR3 length: 15 residues. Looked up from germline, CDR1 is SGHTA and CDR2 is FQGNSA. Deletions cut 3 bases from V and 3 bases from J, with 9 bases between.

This clonotype was seen many times. The CDR3 spells CSARDLGIPQPQHF. The CDR3 region has the DNA TGCAGTGCTAGAGATCTGGGCATTCCCCAGCCCCAGCATTTT. The chain has TRBV20-1 and TRBJ1-5; D ambiguous. The CDR3 loop spans 14 amino acids. V lost 0 bases and J lost 7, with 13 bases in between. CDR1 and CDR2 (germline): DFQATT, SNEGSKA (reference sequence).

This clonotype has only a few counts. The rearrangement joins TRBV10-3 to TRBJ2-7; 12 nucleotides line up with TRBD2. After removal of 2 bases from V and 3 bases from J, the junction contained 8 bases not matched to a gene. Looked up from germline, CDR1 is ENHRY and CDR2 is SYGVKD. The CDR3 totals 17 residues. The CDR3 DNA reads TGTGCCATCAGTGAGGGACTAGCGGGGCGCGCGAACTACGAGCAGTACTTC. As protein: CAISEGLAGRANYEQYF.

In its sample, this clonotype was seen many times. The CDR3 here is CASSQRDGNTEAFF. DNA of the CDR3: TGTGCCAGCAGCCAACGGGACGGAAACACTGAAGCTTTCTTT. This chain links TRBV13 with TRBJ1-1; perhaps TRBD1 as D (5 bases). The CDR3 length is 14 residues. Germline values: CDR1 PRHDT, CDR2 FYEKMQ (reference sequence). V lost 5 bases and J lost 2, with 12 bases in between. The whole variable domain, filled in from reference TRBV13 and TRBJ1-1, reads AAGVIQSPRHLIKEKRETATLKCYPIPRHDTVYWYQQGPGQDPQFLISFYEKMQSDKGSIPDRFSAQQFSDYHSELNMSSLELGDSALYFCASSQRDGNTEAFFGQGTRLTVV.

This clonotype was seen at least ten times. This chain joins TRBV29-1 and TRBJ1-1; D is perhaps TRBD1 (5 bases). The ends were cut back, 5 bases at V and 1 base at J, with 8 bases in the middle. There are 12 residues in the CDR3. Germline loops: CDR1 SQVTM, CDR2 ANQGSEA. CDR3 region: CSVRGTNTEAFF. DNA of the CDR3: TGCAGCGTTAGGGGAACGAACACTGAAGCTTTCTTT.

The V call is TRBV20-1, the J call TRBJ2-1; D unclear. There are 13 residues in the CDR3. The V and J ends lost 0 bases and 4 bases respectively, with 7 bases between them. Germline V gene sequence: CDR1 DFQATT, CDR2 SNEGSKA (reference sequence). In nucleotides, the CDR3 is TGCAGTGCTAGAGATCTTAATTACAATGAGCAGTTCTTC. This codes for CSARDLNYNEQFF.

In its sample, this clonotype was seen a few times. The V call is TRBV20-1, the J call TRBJ2-3; TRBD2 agrees at 10 bases. Germline V gene data show CDR1 as DFQATT and CDR2 as SNEGSKA (reference sequence). The CDR3 length is 16 residues. The V segment lost 5 bases and the J segment 4 bases; nucleotides outside the gene matches: 12. The CDR3 spells CSAGSTGTSASDTQYF. CDR3 bases: TGCAGTGCTGGATCCACCGGGACTAGCGCCTCAGATACGCAGTATTTT.

This clonotype showed up just a few times. This chain uses TRBV14 with TRBJ1-4; 7 nucleotides match TRBD1. Trimming at V came to 1 base and at J to 3 bases, leaving 5 bases not matched to a gene. CDR1 is SGHDN and CDR2 is FVKESK in the germline V gene. This CDR3 is built from 16 residues. The chain's CDR3 is CASSQAPGGPNEKLFF. Here the CDR3 DNA reads TGTGCCAGCAGCCAAGCCCCAGGGGGGCCTAATGAAAAACTGTTTTTT.

This CDR3 reads CASSQDFRQGDTGELFF. The CDR3 DNA follows: TGCGCCAGCAGCCAAGATTTTCGGCAGGGGGACACCGGGGAGCTGTTTTTT. The chain joins TRBV4-1 to TRBJ2-2; the match to TRBD1 covers 7 bases. CDR1 and CDR2 from the germline V gene are MGHRA and YSYEKL. The CDR3 is 17 residues long. After removal of 0 bases from V and 3 bases from J, the junction contained 7 bases not matched to a gene.

The gene calls are TRBV11-1 and TRBJ2-3, with 10 bases lining up with TRBD2. Germline lookup yields CDR1 SGHAT and CDR2 FQDESV (reference sequence). The CDR3 consists of 18 residues. Losses at the gene ends were 4 bases for V and 0 bases for J; bases not matched to a gene: 10. For the CDR3, the DNA is TGTGCCAGCAGCTCGCAGCAACTAGCGGGGACGAGCACAGATACGCAGTATTTT. As protein: CASSSQQLAGTSTDTQYF.